This is a list of T cell receptor beta chains from one sample in a study of patients and donors after allogeneic stem cell transplantation. TCRdb reanalysed the RT-PCR reads using MiXCR and keeps one entry per CDR3 protein. The sample has about a million distinct CDR3 sequences; roughly 18% are singletons. Sequencing was performed on blood, either unsorted or a sorted T cell fraction (not recorded which). The receptors originated from a human donor who was either an allogeneic HSCT recipient or a stem cell or donor lymphocyte infusion donor (not recorded which). It is not recorded whose cells these are; they may come from a transplant donor. The CDR3 runs from the conserved cysteine through the conserved F or W. D genes are given only for firm matches. A row's size may be missing; if present it is once, few, many or a size class.

cdr3_nt: TGTGCCAGCAGCCTCCGGGACAGGGGGCTCGACGAGCAGTACTTC
cdr3_aa: CASSLRDRGLDEQYF
j_call: TRBJ2-7
v_call: TRBV12-3/TRBV12-4
d_call: TRBD1
clone_size: -

cdr3_nt: TGTGCCAGCAGTGACCCGGGGCAGGGGCATGAGCAGTTCTTC
cdr3_aa: CASSDPGQGHEQFF
j_call: TRBJ2-1
v_call: TRBV25-1
d_call: -
clone_size: many

cdr3_nt: TGTGCCAGCAGCTTGCGGGGCCCGATAGAGACCCAGTACTTC
cdr3_aa: CASSLRGPIETQYF
j_call: TRBJ2-5
v_call: TRBV5-6
d_call: -
clone_size: -

cdr3_nt: TGTGCCAGCAGCACGATAGGACGGCGATCCTACAATGAGCAGTTCTTC
cdr3_aa: CASSTIGRRSYNEQFF
j_call: TRBJ2-1
v_call: TRBV13
d_call: -
clone_size: -

cdr3_nt: TGTGCCACCAGTGATTCGGGACAGGGAAGGAAAAACTATGGCTACACCTTC
cdr3_aa: CATSDSGQGRKNYGYTF
j_call: TRBJ1-2
v_call: TRBV24-1
d_call: TRBD1
clone_size: few

cdr3_nt: TGTGCCAGATGTGGACGGGAAGAGACCCAGTACTTC
cdr3_aa: CARCGREETQYF
j_call: TRBJ2-5
v_call: TRBV21-1
d_call: -
clone_size: few

cdr3_nt: TGTGCCAGCAGTTCCCCGGGGGGGGCCTACGAGCAGTACTTC
cdr3_aa: CASSSPGGAYEQYF
j_call: TRBJ2-7
v_call: TRBV28
d_call: TRBD2
clone_size: -

cdr3_nt: TGTGCCAGCAGTGATTCCGGGACACCCGCCTTCGTCTATGGCTACACCTTC
cdr3_aa: CASSDSGTPAFVYGYTF
j_call: TRBJ1-2
v_call: TRBV6-1
d_call: -
clone_size: few

cdr3_nt: TGTGCCACCAGTGGGGGTCCGGCTTACAATGAGCAGTTCTTC
cdr3_aa: CATSGGPAYNEQFF
j_call: TRBJ2-1
v_call: TRBV24-1
d_call: -
clone_size: few

cdr3_nt: TGTGCCAGCACCCCAGGGGGCACCTACTATGGCTACACCTTC
cdr3_aa: CASTPGGTYYGYTF
j_call: TRBJ1-2
v_call: TRBV11-2
d_call: TRBD1
clone_size: few

cdr3_nt: TGCGCCAGCAGCTGGACAGCCACCTATGGCTACACCTTC
cdr3_aa: CASSWTATYGYTF
j_call: TRBJ1-2
v_call: TRBV5-1
d_call: -
clone_size: -

cdr3_nt: TGTGCCAGCTCACCTTCTGGGCCTAGGAATGGAAACACCATATATTTT
cdr3_aa: CASSPSGPRNGNTIYF
j_call: TRBJ1-3
v_call: TRBV18
d_call: -
clone_size: -

cdr3_nt: TGTGCTAGTGCCTGGAGGGGACCTATCTACAATGAGCAGTTCTTC
cdr3_aa: CASAWRGPIYNEQFF
j_call: TRBJ2-1
v_call: TRBV12-5
d_call: -
clone_size: few

cdr3_nt: TGTGCCAGCAGCTTTCGGGACGGCGCCTACAATGAGCAGTTCTTC
cdr3_aa: CASSFRDGAYNEQFF
j_call: TRBJ2-1
v_call: TRBV7-3
d_call: -
clone_size: few

cdr3_nt: TGTGCCAGCAGCTCCACCGCAGGGGGCGGAGAAAAACTGTTTTTT
cdr3_aa: CASSSTAGGGEKLFF
j_call: TRBJ1-4
v_call: TRBV7-2
d_call: TRBD1
clone_size: few

cdr3_nt: TGTGCCAGCAGCCCCCTTCCCACAGATACGCAGTATTTT
cdr3_aa: CASSPLPTDTQYF
j_call: TRBJ2-3
v_call: TRBV7-9
d_call: -
clone_size: -

cdr3_nt: TGTGCCAGCAGCCAAGGGTCTCCACAGAGGGAAGCTTTCTTT
cdr3_aa: CASSQGSPQREAFF
j_call: TRBJ1-1
v_call: TRBV5-4
d_call: -
clone_size: few

cdr3_nt: TGTGCCACATCTCAGACCGGGAACAGGGGATACGAGCAGTACTTC
cdr3_aa: CATSQTGNRGYEQYF
j_call: TRBJ2-7
v_call: TRBV15
d_call: TRBD1
clone_size: many

cdr3_nt: TGCAGCGTTGCGACGGGGGCGCCTAATGGCTACACCTTC
cdr3_aa: CSVATGAPNGYTF
j_call: TRBJ1-2
v_call: TRBV29-1
d_call: -
clone_size: -

cdr3_nt: TGTGCCAGCAGTTTACGGGGAAACACCATATATTTT
cdr3_aa: CASSLRGNTIYF
j_call: TRBJ1-3
v_call: TRBV12-3/TRBV12-4
d_call: -
clone_size: many

cdr3_nt: TGCGCCAGCAGCCAACCTGGGCGGAATACCTACAATGAGCAGTTCTTC
cdr3_aa: CASSQPGRNTYNEQFF
j_call: TRBJ2-1
v_call: TRBV4-1
d_call: -
clone_size: few

cdr3_nt: TGCGCCAGCAGCTGGACAGAACGCACAGATACGCAGTATTTT
cdr3_aa: CASSWTERTDTQYF
j_call: TRBJ2-3
v_call: TRBV5-1
d_call: -
clone_size: few